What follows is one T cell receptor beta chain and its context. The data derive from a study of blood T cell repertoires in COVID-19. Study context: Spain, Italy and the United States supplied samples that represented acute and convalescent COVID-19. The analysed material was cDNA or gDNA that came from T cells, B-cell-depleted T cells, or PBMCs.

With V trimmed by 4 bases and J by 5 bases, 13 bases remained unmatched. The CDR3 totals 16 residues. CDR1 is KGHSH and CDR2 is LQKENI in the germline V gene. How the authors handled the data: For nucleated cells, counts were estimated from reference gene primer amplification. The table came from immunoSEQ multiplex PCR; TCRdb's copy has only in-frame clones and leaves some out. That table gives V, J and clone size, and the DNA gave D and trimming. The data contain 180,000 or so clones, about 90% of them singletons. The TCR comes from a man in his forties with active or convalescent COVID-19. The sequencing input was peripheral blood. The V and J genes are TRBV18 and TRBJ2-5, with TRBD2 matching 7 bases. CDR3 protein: CASSLNDAQGGETQYF. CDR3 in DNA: TGTGCCAGCTCACTCAACGATGCGCAGGGAGGGGAGACCCAGTACTTC.